This is a list of T cell receptor beta chains from one sample in a study of Ad26.COV2.S vaccination and SARS-CoV-2 variants. Clones were sequenced by immunoSEQ multiplex PCR, and TCRdb holds only the in-frame ones, with some missing. The table lists about 350,000 clones, 70% to 90% of them singletons, with about 3.5% in the top ten. The material was peripheral blood, obtained in a trial of Ad26.COV2.S vaccine versus placebo. The receptors derive from a person aged 18 to 65 who received the Ad26.COV2.S COVID-19 vaccine or a placebo. Both conserved end residues are part of each CDR3. Fields, in order: D gene, CDR3 length, V gene, clone size, J gene, CDR3 protein, CDR3 DNA. A D gene is named only where the DNA matches it firmly. Expanded clones get a size class; other rows say once, few or many, or leave the size out.

>NA|10|TRBV10-2|NA|TRBJ2-3
CATRADTQYF
TGCGCCACCAGAGCGGATACGCAGTATTTT
>NA|14|TRBV7-2|NA|TRBJ1-6
CASSSLHYNSPLHF
TGTGCCAGCAGCTCCTTGCACTATAATTCACCCCTCCACTTT
>TRBD2|13|TRBV30|NA|TRBJ2-7
CAWSSGGRYEQYF
TGTGCCTGGAGTTCGGGGGGGAGGTACGAGCAGTACTTC
>TRBD1|16|TRBV18|NA|TRBJ1-2
CASSPPNTGGDYGYTF
TGTGCCAGCTCACCACCTAACACAGGGGGCGACTATGGCTACACCTTC
>NA|14|TRBV27|NA|TRBJ2-7
CASSFLGEGYEQYF
TGTGCCAGCAGTTTTTTAGGCGAGGGTTACGAGCAGTACTTC
>NA|14|TRBV4-1|NA|TRBJ2-5
CASSLRLGQETQYF
TGCGCCAGCAGCCTTCGTCTGGGACAAGAGACCCAGTACTTC
>TRBD1|16|TRBV6-5|NA|TRBJ1-5
CASSYYRQGTNQPQHF
TGTGCCAGCAGTTACTACAGACAGGGAACTAATCAGCCCCAGCATTTT
>TRBD2|14|TRBV10-3|NA|TRBJ2-5
CAISDRLAGETQYF
TGTGCCATCAGTGACCGACTAGCGGGGGAGACCCAGTACTTC
>NA|17|TRBV9|NA|TRBJ2-2
CASSVGSRAANTGELFF
TGTGCCAGCAGCGTGGGGAGCAGGGCCGCGAACACCGGGGAGCTGTTTTTT
>TRBD1|15|TRBV7-2|NA|TRBJ2-1
CASRGGQGIYNEQFF
TGTGCCAGCAGGGGGGGACAGGGGATCTACAATGAGCAGTTCTTC
>NA|13|TRBV29-1|NA|TRBJ2-7
CSVDVGATYEQYF
TGCAGCGTTGATGTGGGGGCGACCTACGAGCAGTACTTC
>NA|15|TRBV11-2|NA|TRBJ2-5
CASSLIRDSQETQYF
TGTGCCAGCAGCTTAATTAGAGACTCACAAGAGACCCAGTACTTC
>NA|15|TRBV3-1/TRBV3-2|NA|TRBJ2-1
CASSPQGHLYNEQFF
TGTGCCAGCAGCCCTCAGGGACACCTATACAATGAGCAGTTCTTC
>TRBD2|16|TRBV4-3|NA|TRBJ2-4
CASSHFPGGTGNIQYF
TGCGCCAGCAGCCATTTTCCGGGGGGGACGGGGAACATTCAGTACTTC
>TRBD2|15|TRBV4-1|few|TRBJ2-1
CASSQGLAAYNEQFF
TGCGCCAGCAGCCAGGGACTAGCGGCCTACAATGAGCAGTTCTTC
>NA|14|TRBV11-2|NA|TRBJ2-7
CASSLGGSSGEQYF
TGTGCCAGCAGCCTAGGGGGGTCTTCGGGCGAGCAGTACTTC
>NA|14|TRBV6-2/TRBV6-3|NA|TRBJ2-4
CASSSALAKNIQYF
TGTGCCAGCAGTTCCGCGCTAGCCAAAAACATTCAGTACTTC
>TRBD2|14|TRBV27|few|TRBJ2-7
CASSFLGGSYEQYF
TGTGCCAGCAGCTTCTTGGGGGGGTCCTACGAGCAGTACTTC